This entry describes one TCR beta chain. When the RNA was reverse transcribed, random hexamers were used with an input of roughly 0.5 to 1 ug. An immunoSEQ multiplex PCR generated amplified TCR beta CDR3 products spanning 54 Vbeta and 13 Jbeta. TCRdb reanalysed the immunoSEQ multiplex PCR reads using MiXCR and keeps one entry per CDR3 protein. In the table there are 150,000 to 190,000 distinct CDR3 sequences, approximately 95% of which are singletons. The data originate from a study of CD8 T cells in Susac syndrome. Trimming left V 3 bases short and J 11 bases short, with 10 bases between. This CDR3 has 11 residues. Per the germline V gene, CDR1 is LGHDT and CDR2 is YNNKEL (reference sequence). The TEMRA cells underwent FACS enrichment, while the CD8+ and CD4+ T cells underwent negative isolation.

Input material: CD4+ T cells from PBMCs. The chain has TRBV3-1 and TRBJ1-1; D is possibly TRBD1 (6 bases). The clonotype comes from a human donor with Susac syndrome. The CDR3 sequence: CASSHSGAAFF. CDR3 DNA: TGTGCCAGCAGCCACTCAGGGGCCGCTTTCTTT.